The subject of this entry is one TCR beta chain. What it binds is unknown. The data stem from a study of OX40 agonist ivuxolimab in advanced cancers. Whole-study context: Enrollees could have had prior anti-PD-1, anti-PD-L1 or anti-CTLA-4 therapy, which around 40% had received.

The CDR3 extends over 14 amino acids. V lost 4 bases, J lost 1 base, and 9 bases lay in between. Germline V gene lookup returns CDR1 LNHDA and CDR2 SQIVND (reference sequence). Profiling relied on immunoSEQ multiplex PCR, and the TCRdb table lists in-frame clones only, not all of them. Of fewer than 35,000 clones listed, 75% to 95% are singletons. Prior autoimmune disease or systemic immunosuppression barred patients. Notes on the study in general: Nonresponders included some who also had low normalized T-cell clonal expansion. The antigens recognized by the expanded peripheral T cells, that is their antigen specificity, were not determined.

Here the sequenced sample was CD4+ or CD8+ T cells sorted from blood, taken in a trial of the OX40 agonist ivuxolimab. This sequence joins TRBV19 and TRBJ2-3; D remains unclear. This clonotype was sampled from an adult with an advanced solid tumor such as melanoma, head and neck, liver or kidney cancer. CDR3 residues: CASSKNPGTDTQYF. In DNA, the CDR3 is TGTGCCAGTAGTAAAAACCCAGGCACAGATACGCAGTATTTT.